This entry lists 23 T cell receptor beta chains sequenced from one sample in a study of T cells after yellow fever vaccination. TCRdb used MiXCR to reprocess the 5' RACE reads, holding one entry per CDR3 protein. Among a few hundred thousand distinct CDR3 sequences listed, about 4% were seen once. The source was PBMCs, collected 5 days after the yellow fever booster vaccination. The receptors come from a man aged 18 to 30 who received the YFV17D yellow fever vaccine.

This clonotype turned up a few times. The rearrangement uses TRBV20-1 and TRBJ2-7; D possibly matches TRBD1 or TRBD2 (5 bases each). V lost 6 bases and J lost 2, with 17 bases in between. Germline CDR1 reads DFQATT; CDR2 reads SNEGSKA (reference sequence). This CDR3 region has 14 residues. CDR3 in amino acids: CSARRGAGPYEQYV. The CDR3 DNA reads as TGCAGTGCCCGCCGGGGCGCCGGCCCCTACGAGCAGTACGTC.

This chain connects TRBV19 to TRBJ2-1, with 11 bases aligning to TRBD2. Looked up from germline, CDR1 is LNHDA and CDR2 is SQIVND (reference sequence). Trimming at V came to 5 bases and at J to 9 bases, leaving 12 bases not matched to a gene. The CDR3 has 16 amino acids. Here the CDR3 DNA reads TGTGCCAGTAGTCGAGAGGGACTAGCGGCCTGGGGTGAGCAGTTCTTC. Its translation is CASSREGLAAWGEQFF.

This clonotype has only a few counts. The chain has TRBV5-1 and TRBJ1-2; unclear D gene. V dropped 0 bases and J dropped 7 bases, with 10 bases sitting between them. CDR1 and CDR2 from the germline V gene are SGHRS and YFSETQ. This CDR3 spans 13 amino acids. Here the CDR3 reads CASSLEGLSGYTF. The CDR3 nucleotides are TGCGCCAGCAGCTTGGAGGGCCTCTCTGGCTACACCTTC.

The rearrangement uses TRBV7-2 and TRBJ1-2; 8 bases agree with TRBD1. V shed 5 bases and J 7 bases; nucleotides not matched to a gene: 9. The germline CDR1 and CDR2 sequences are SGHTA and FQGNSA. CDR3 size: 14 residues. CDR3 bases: TGTGCCAGCAGCCAAACCATGACAGGGGTTGGCTACACCTTC. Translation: CASSQTMTGVGYTF. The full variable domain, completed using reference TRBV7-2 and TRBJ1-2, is GAGVSQSPSNKVTEKGKDVELRCDPISGHTALYWYRQSLGQGLEFLIYFQGNSAPDKSGLPSDRFSAERTGGSVSTLTIQRTQQEDSAVYLCASSQTMTGVGYTFGSGTRLTVV.

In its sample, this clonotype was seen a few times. The CDR3 region has the DNA TGCAGTGCTAGTTCGGACAGGGATAATTCACCCCTCCACTTT. Translating gives CSASSDRDNSPLHF. The V and J genes are TRBV20-1 and TRBJ1-6; 8 bases agree with TRBD1. V dropped 3 bases and J dropped 5; count of bases not matched to a gene: 3. The length of the CDR3 is 14 residues. Germline lookup yields CDR1 DFQATT and CDR2 SNEGSKA (reference sequence).

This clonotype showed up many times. The CDR3 DNA follows: TGTGCCAGCACCCCCGCCGGGCAGACTAATGAAAAACTGTTTTTT. Protein product: CASTPAGQTNEKLFF. This chain connects TRBV9 to TRBJ1-4; D gene uncertain. Germline CDR1 reads SGDLS; CDR2 reads YYNGEE. This CDR3 is built from 15 residues. V dropped 6 bases and J dropped 2 bases, with 14 bases sitting between them.

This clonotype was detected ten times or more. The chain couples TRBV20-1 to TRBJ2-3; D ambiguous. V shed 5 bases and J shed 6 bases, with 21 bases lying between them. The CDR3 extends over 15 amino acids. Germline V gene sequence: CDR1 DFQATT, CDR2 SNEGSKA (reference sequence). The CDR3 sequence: CSARATASARDTQYF. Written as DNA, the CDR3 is TGCAGTGCTCGGGCAACGGCTTCGGCACGGGATACGCAGTATTTT.

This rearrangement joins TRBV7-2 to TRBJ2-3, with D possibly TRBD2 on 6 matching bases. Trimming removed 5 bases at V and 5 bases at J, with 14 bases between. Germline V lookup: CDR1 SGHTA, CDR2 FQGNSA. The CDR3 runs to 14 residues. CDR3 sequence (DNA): TGTGCCAGCAGCCCCGAGCGGGCACAAGATACGCAGTATTTT. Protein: CASSPERAQDTQYF.

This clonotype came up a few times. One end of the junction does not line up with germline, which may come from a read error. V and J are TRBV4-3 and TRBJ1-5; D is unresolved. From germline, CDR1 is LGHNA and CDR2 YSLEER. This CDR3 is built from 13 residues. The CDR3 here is CASSQDGKQPQHF. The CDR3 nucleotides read TGCGCCAGCAGTCAAGATGGAAAGCAGCCCCAGCATTTT.

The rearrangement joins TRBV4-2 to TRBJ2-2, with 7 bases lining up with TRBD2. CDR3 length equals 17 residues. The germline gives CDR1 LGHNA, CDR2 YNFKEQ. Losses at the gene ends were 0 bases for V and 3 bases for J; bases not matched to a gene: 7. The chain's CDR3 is CASSQDQLAEHTGELFF. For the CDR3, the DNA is TGTGCCAGCAGCCAAGATCAGCTAGCGGAACACACCGGGGAGCTGTTTTTT.

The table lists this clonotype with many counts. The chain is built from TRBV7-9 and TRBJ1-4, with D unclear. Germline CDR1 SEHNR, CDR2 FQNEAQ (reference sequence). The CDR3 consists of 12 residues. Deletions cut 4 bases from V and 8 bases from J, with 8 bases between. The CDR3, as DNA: TGTGCCAGCAGCTCTGGTGGGGAAAAACTGTTTTTT. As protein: CASSSGGEKLFF.

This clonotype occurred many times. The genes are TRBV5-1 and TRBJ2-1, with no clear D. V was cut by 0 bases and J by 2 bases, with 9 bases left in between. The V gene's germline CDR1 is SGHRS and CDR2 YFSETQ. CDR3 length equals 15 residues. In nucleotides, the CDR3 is TGCGCCAGCAGCTTGGTTGACGGAACCTACAATGAGCAGTTCTTC. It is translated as CASSLVDGTYNEQFF. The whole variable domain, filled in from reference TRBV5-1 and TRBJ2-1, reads KAGVTQTPRYLIKTRGQQVTLSCSPISGHRSVSWYQQTPGQGLQFLFEYFSETQRNKGNFPGRFSGRQFSNSRSEMNVSTLELGDSALYLCASSLVDGTYNEQFFGPGTRLTVL.

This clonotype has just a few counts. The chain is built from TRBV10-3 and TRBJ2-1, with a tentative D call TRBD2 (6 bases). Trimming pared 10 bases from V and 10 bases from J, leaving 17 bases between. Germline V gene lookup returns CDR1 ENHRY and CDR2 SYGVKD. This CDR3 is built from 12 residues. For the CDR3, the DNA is TGTGCCACGACCCCGGGACTGCGCGAGCAGTTCTTC. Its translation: CATTPGLREQFF.

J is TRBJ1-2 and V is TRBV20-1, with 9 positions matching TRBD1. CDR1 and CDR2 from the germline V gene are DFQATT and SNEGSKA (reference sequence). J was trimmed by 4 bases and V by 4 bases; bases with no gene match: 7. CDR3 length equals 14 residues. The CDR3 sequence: CSAKGQGELYGYTF. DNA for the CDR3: TGCAGTGCTAAGGGACAGGGCGAACTCTATGGCTACACCTTC.

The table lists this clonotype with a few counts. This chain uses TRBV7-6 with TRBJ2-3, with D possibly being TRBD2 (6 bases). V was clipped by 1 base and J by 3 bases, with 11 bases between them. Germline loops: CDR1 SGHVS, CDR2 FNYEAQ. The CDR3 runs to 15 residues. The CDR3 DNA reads TGTGCCAGCAGCTTAGTTACTAGCCGAACAGATACGCAGTATTTT. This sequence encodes CASSLVTSRTDTQYF. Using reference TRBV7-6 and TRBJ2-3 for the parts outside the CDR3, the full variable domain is GAGVSQSPRYKVTKRGQDVALRCDPISGHVSLYWYRQALGQGPEFLTYFNYEAQQDKSGLPNDRFSAERPEGSISTLTIQRTEQRDSAMYRCASSLVTSRTDTQYFGPGTRLTVL.

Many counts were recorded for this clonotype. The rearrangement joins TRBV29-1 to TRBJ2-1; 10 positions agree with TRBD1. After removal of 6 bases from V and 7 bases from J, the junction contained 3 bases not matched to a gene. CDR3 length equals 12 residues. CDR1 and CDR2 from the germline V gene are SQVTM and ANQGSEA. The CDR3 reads CSVGGQGNEQFF. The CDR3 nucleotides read TGCAGCGTGGGGGGACAGGGGAATGAGCAGTTCTTC.

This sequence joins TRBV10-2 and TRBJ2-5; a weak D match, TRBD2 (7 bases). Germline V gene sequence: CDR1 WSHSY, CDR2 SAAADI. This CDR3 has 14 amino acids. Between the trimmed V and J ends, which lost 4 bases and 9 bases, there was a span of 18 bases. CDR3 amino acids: CASSAGGSGQSQYF. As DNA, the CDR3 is TGCGCCAGCAGTGCGGGGGGCTCCGGTCAGTCCCAGTACTTC.

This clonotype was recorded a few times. CDR3: CSVDPADTQYF. DNA for the CDR3: TGCAGCGTTGACCCGGCCGATACGCAGTATTTT. The chain employs TRBV29-1 and TRBJ2-3; the D is unclear. Germline V gene sequence: CDR1 SQVTM, CDR2 ANQGSEA. With 3 bases removed from V and 6 bases from J, the gap between germline ends came to 7 bases. There are 11 residues in the CDR3.

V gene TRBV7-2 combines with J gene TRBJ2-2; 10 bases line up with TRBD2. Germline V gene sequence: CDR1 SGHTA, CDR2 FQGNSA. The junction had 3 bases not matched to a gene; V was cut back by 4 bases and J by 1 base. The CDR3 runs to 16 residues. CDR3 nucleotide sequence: TGTGCCAGCAGCTCTGTAGCGGGGGGGAACACCGGGGAGCTGTTTTTT. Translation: CASSSVAGGNTGELFF.

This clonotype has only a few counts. The CDR3 reads CASSLGVTSGVADTQYF. In DNA, the CDR3 is TGTGCCAGCAGCTTGGGGGTGACTAGCGGGGTTGCAGATACGCAGTATTTT. The gene calls are TRBV7-2 and TRBJ2-3; 11 bases agree with TRBD2. The CDR3 contains 17 residues. Trimming took 3 bases from V and 4 from J; bases not matched to a gene: 9. CDR1 is SGHTA and CDR2 is FQGNSA in the germline V gene.

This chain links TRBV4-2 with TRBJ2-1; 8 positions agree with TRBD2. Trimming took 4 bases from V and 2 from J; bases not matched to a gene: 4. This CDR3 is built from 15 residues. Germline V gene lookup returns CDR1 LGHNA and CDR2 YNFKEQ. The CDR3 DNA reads TGTGCCAGCAGCCCGCAGCGGGGGCCCTACAATGAGCAGTTCTTC. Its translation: CASSPQRGPYNEQFF.

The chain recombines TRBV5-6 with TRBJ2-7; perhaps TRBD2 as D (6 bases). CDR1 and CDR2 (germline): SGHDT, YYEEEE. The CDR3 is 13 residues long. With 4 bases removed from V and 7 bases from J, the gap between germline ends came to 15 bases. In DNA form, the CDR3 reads TGTGCCAGCAGCACGCCGGGGACTCCAGAGCAGTACGTC. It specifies CASSTPGTPEQYV.

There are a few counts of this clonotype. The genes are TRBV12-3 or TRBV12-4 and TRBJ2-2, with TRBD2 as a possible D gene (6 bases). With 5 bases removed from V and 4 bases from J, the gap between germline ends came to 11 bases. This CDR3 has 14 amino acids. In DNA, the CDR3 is TGTGCCAGCAGTAATACTAGCAGCACCGGGGAGCTGTTTTTT. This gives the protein CASSNTSSTGELFF.